The 15 T cell receptor beta chains presented below share a single source sample, sequenced in a study of tumor-infiltrating lymphocytes in oesophageal squamous cell carcinoma. Via MiXCR, TCRdb re-called the PCR reads, giving one row per CDR3 protein. The sample consists of 10,000 to 12,000 distinct CDR3 sequences, about three fifths of them appearing once. The sequencing sample was made of esophageal tumor tissue. The receptors were gathered from a female donor with esophageal squamous cell carcinoma.

The chain recombines TRBV12-3 or TRBV12-4 with TRBJ2-4; D is uncertain. The assigned J gene may be wrong: the sequence end matches TRBJ2-1 better. This CDR3 region has 13 residues. The CDR3 DNA sequence: TGTGCCAGCAGTCTTAGTAGGGTAGAGACCCAGTTCTTC. Translated: CASSLSRVETQFF.

V gene TRBV7-6 combines with J gene TRBJ2-1; 7 bases match TRBD1. This CDR3 has 14 residues. V was pared by 3 bases and J by 10 bases, with 9 bases of the junction left unmatched. Germline loops: CDR1 SGHVS, CDR2 FNYEAQ. The CDR3 protein is CASSFGTARREQFF. In nucleotides, the CDR3 is TGTGCCAGCAGCTTTGGGACAGCCCGCCGGGAGCAGTTCTTC. Using reference TRBV7-6 and TRBJ2-1 for the parts outside the CDR3, the full variable domain is GAGVSQSPRYKVTKRGQDVALRCDPISGHVSLYWYRQALGQGPEFLTYFNYEAQQDKSGLPNDRFSAERPEGSISTLTIQRTEQRDSAMYRCASSFGTARREQFFGPGTRLTVL.

The chain is built from TRBV7-4 and TRBJ2-5; 8 bases map to TRBD1. The CDR3 runs 12 residues. The trim removed 1 base at V and 11 bases at J, leaving 3 bases unmatched. Germline CDR1 SGHVT, CDR2 SQSDAQ. As DNA, the CDR3 is TGTGCCAGCAGCTTAGAGGACAGGGATCAGTACTTC. Translating gives CASSLEDRDQYF.

This chain links TRBV12-3 or TRBV12-4 with TRBJ1-5, with no clear D. Deletions cut 6 bases from V and 0 bases from J, with 3 bases between. The CDR3 is 12 residues long. The CDR3 loop reads CASRNSNQPQHF. CDR3 in DNA: TGTGCCAGCAGAAATAGCAATCAGCCCCAGCATTTT.

This clonotype is medium-sized by share. The CDR3 nucleotides are TGTGCCATCAGCACTAGCGTTTTGGATACGCAGTATTTT. Translation gives CAISTSVLDTQYF. V is TRBV10-3 and J is TRBJ2-3, with TRBD2 matching 7 bases. V was clipped by 6 bases and J by 6 bases; unmatched bases: 6. CDR1 ENHRY and CDR2 SYGVKD come from the germline V gene. The CDR3 is made up of 13 amino acids.

The table lists this clonotype with a count of one. The chain uses TRBV10-3 and TRBJ2-7; 7 bases match TRBD1. Losses at the gene ends were 10 bases for V and 4 bases for J; bases not matched to a gene: 16. Germline V gene data show CDR1 as ENHRY and CDR2 as SYGVKD. This CDR3 contains 15 residues. CDR3 sequence reads: CATVFPGTDSYEQYF. The CDR3 region has the DNA TGTGCCACCGTCTTTCCCGGGACAGATTCTTACGAGCAGTACTTC.

V gene TRBV7-3 combines with J gene TRBJ2-5; 16 nucleotides agree with TRBD2. The J call may be incorrect, as the DNA end agrees better with TRBJ2-1. Looked up from germline, CDR1 is SGHTA and CDR2 is FQGTGA. The CDR3 loop spans 17 amino acids. The CDR3 loop is CASSRLTGLAGGNEQFF. The CDR3 DNA reads TGTGCCAGCAGCCGACTTACGGGACTAGCGGGAGGGAATGAGCAGTTCTTC.

The genes are TRBV7-8 and TRBJ1-4; D is uncertain. Germline lookup yields CDR1 SGHVS and CDR2 FQNEAQ. The CDR3 has 17 residues. The V end lost 5 bases, the J end lost 4 bases, and 20 bases lay between the germline ends. Written as DNA, the CDR3 is TGTGCCAGCAGCCCTGAATCGAATCTGTGGAGTAATGAAAAACTGTTTTTT. This gives the protein CASSPESNLWSNEKLFF.

This chain's CDR3 is CASSYSGRGSSSYNEQFF. CDR3 bases: TGTGCCAGCAGTTACTCGGGACGGGGGAGTAGCTCCTACAATGAGCAGTTCTTC. The chain uses TRBV6-5 and TRBJ2-7; TRBD2 is a possible D gene (6 bases). Gene TRBJ2-1 matches the end of the DNA better, so the J call may be wrong. CDR3 length equals 18 residues. Germline CDR1 and CDR2: MNHEY and SVGAGI.

This clonotype has just a few counts. CDR3 loop: CASPTDLVTYEQYF. The DNA for the CDR3 is TGCGCCAGCCCAACAGACCTGGTGACCTACGAGCAGTACTTC. This chain joins TRBV5-1 and TRBJ2-5; no clear D gene. The DNA end is a closer match to TRBJ2-7, so the J assignment may be wrong. The germline CDR1 and CDR2 sequences are SGHRS and YFSETQ. The CDR3 runs 14 residues.

The V call is TRBV6-2 or TRBV6-3, the J call TRBJ1-1; D call uncertain. CDR3 length equals 15 residues. CDR1 is MNHEY, CDR2 SVGEGT, per germline. V lost 0 bases, J lost 6 bases, and 14 bases lay in between. Here the CDR3 reads CASSYSNGVGAEAFF. In DNA, the CDR3 is TGTGCCAGCAGTTACTCGAACGGGGTTGGGGCTGAAGCTTTCTTT.

As to this clonotype: Since no conserved phenylalanine or tryptophan closes the CDR3, a read error is the likely cause. This chain uses TRBV7-2 with TRBJ2-1; 11 positions match TRBD2. Near its end, the DNA agrees better with TRBJ2-7, so the J call may be wrong. This CDR3 is built from 14 residues. Germline CDR1 and CDR2: SGHTA and FQGNSA. This CDR3 is CASSRGLAGNEQYL. CDR3 DNA: TGTGCCAGCAGCCGAGGACTAGCGGGCAATGAGCAGTACTTG.

The chain carries TRBV12-3 or TRBV12-4 and TRBJ2-5, with D tentatively TRBD2 (5 bases). The CDR3 totals 14 residues. V dropped 3 bases and J dropped 5 bases, with 13 bases sitting between them. CDR3 nucleotides: TGTGCCAGCAGTTTCCGCAGCGGCCGGGAGACCCAGTACTTC. This sequence encodes CASSFRSGRETQYF.

This clonotype has just a few counts. The chain links TRBV30 to TRBJ2-2; perhaps TRBD2 as D (5 bases). This CDR3 has 15 residues. Germline CDR1 is GTSNPN and CDR2 is SVGIG (reference sequence). Trimming left V 4 bases short and J 6 bases short, with 18 bases between. This chain's CDR3 is CAWNGDGVVPGELFF. The DNA for the CDR3 is TGTGCCTGGAATGGAGACGGGGTAGTCCCCGGGGAGCTGTTTTTT.

A note on this clonotype: One end of the junction does not line up with germline, which may come from a read error. The chain has TRBV5-3 and TRBJ1-1; D ambiguous. TRBV5-3 is placed among ORFs of uncertain function. This CDR3 spans 13 amino acids. CDR3 sequence: CASSFGENTEAFF. In nucleotides, the CDR3 is TGTGCCAGCAGCTTTGGTGAGAACACTGAAGCTTTCTTT.